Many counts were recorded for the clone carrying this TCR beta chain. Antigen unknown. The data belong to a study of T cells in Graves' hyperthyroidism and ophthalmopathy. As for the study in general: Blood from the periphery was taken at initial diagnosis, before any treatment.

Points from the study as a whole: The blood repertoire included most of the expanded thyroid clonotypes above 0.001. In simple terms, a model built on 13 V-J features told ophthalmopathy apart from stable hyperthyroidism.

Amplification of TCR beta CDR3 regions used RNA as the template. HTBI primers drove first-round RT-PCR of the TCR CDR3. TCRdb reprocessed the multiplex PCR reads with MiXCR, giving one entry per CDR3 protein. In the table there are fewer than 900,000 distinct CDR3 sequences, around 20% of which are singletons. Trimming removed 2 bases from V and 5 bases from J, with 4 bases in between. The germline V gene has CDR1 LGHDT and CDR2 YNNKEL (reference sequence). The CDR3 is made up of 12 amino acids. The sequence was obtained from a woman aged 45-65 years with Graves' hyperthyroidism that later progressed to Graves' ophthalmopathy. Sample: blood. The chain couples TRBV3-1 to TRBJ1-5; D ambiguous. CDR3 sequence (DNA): TGTGCCAGCAGCCAAAAGGATCAGCCCCAGCATTTT. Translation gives CASSQKDQPQHF.